This is a list of T cell receptor beta chains from one sample in a study of Graves' ophthalmopathy and Graves' hyperthyroidism. Each CDR3 protein gets one entry after TCRdb re-called the multiplex PCR reads with MiXCR. The table lists hundreds of thousands of distinct CDR3 sequences, roughly 20% of them singletons, with approximately 6.5% in the top ten. Sequencing was done on a sample of peripheral blood. These receptors all come from a woman under 30 with stable Graves' hyperthyroidism. Some clones in this sample may be carry-over from other donors' samples. The CDR3 runs from the conserved cysteine through the conserved F or W. The D gene is left open where the match is weak. Size tells how often a clone was seen (once, few, many) or the class of an expanded clone, and some rows leave it out.

abundance	d_gene	v_gene	j_gene	CDR3aa	CDR3nt
many	TRBD1	TRBV6-1	TRBJ1-2	CASSRRLGQGFDGYTF	TGTGCCAGCAGTAGAAGGTTGGGACAGGGGTTTGATGGCTACACCTTC
many	NA	TRBV28	TRBJ2-4	CASSLRTVGGAKNIQYF	TGTGCCAGCAGTTTACGGACAGTGGGAGGTGCCAAAAACATTCAGTACTTC
many	NA	TRBV7-2	TRBJ1-2	CASSDRNYGYTF	TGTGCCAGCAGCGACAGAAACTATGGCTACACCTTC
NA	NA	TRBV7-3	TRBJ2-7	CARSSPTGSYEQYF	TGTGCCAGAAGCTCCCCGACAGGCTCCTACGAGCAGTACTTC
few	NA	TRBV12-5	TRBJ2-7	CASGLVGFYEQYF	TGTGCTAGTGGTTTGGTAGGCTTCTACGAGCAGTACTTC
many	NA	TRBV11-2	TRBJ2-2	CASVPPGVSNTGELFF	TGTGCCAGCGTCCCTCCCGGGGTCTCGAACACCGGGGAGCTGTTTTTT
few	NA	TRBV29-1	TRBJ2-7	CSVEADYEQYF	TGCAGCGTTGAGGCGGACTACGAGCAGTACTTC
many	TRBD1	TRBV7-8	TRBJ1-5	CASSPPGQDNQPQHF	TGTGCCAGCAGCCCACCGGGACAGGACAATCAGCCCCAGCATTTT
few	TRBD2	TRBV12-3/TRBV12-4	TRBJ2-7	CASSLLAVLSYEQYF	TGTGCCAGCAGCCTACTAGCGGTCCTCTCCTACGAGCAGTACTTC
NA	NA	TRBV14	TRBJ1-5	CASSQWGFGQPQDF	TGTGCCAGCAGCCAATGGGGTTTTGGTCAGCCCCAGGATTTT
many	NA	TRBV28	TRBJ2-7	CASSFSGRSSYEQYF	TGTGCCAGCAGTTTTTCAGGTCGAAGCTCCTACGAGCAGTACTTC
few	NA	TRBV20-1	TRBJ1-2	CSARDPADGYGYTF	TGCAGTGCTAGAGATCCGGCAGACGGCTATGGCTACACCTTC
NA	NA	TRBV18	TRBJ2-2	CASSPREPNTGELFF	TGTGCCAGCTCACCACGGGAGCCGAACACCGGGGAGCTGTTTTTT
once	TRBD2	TRBV19	TRBJ2-7	CASTVTSGGYEQYF	TGTGCCAGTACCGTGACTAGCGGTGGCTACGAGCAGTACTTC
many	TRBD1	TRBV12-3/TRBV12-4	TRBJ1-6	CASSTRTGQNSPLHF	TGTGCCAGCAGTACGAGGACAGGGCAAAATTCACCCCTCCACTTT
NA	NA	TRBV7-9	TRBJ1-5	CASSPGGRKVQPQHF	TGTGCCAGCAGCCCGGGGGGCAGGAAGGTTCAGCCCCAGCATTTT
NA	NA	TRBV20-1	TRBJ1-5	CSASPYYSNQPQHF	TGCAGTGCTAGCCCATATTATAGCAATCAGCCCCAGCATTTT
few	TRBD2	TRBV6-1	TRBJ2-7	CASESGGNPYEQYF	TGTGCCAGTGAGAGCGGGGGAAATCCCTACGAGCAGTACTTC